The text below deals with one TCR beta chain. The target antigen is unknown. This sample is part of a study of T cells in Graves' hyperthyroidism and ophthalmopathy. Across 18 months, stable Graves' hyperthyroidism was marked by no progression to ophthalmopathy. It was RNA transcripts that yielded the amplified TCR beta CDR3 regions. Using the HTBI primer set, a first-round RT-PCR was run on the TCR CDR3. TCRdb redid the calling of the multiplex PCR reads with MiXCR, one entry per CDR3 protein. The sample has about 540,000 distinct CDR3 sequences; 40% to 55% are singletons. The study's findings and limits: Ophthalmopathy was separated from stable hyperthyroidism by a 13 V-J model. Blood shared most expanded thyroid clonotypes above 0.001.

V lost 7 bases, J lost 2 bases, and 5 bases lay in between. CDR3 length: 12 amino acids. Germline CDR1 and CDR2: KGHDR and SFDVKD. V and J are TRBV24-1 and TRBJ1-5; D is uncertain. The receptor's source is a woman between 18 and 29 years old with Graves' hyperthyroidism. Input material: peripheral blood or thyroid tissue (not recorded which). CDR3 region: CATRDGNQPQHF. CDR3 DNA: TGTGCCACCAGGGATGGCAATCAGCCCCAGCATTTT.